Listed here are 6 T cell receptor beta chains from one sample, sequenced in a study of cytomegalovirus exposure and HLA in healthy donors. Libraries were prepared by immunoSEQ multiplex PCR; TCRdb keeps only in-frame clonotypes and omits some of them. The sample has about 350,000 clones; 87% are singletons. The sequencing input was PBMCs. The receptors were gathered from a woman aged 25 to 39 in good health and CMV-seropositive.

The chain's CDR3 is CASSFPPPPGVSYEQYF. As DNA, the CDR3 is TGTGCCAGCAGCTTTCCCCCCCCTCCGGGAGTCTCCTACGAGCAGTACTTC. This chain links TRBV11-3 with TRBJ2-7; TRBD2 might be the D (6 bases). V shed 3 bases and J shed 0 bases, with 18 bases lying between them. This CDR3 region has 17 residues. Germline V CDR1 and CDR2: SGHNT, YENEEA.

This chain joins TRBV4-3 and TRBJ2-3, with 7 bases lining up with TRBD1. This CDR3 has 14 amino acids. Germline V CDR1 and CDR2: LGHNA, YSLEER. The V segment lost 4 bases and the J segment 2 bases; nucleotides outside the gene matches: 3. DNA for the CDR3: TGCGCCAGCAGCCGGGACAGAGACACAGATACGCAGTATTTT. The encoded protein is CASSRDRDTDTQYF.

V gene TRBV27 combines with J gene TRBJ2-7; D remains unclear. Trimming left V 3 bases short and J 2 bases short, with 8 bases between. This CDR3 is built from 13 residues. Germline V gene data show CDR1 as MNHEY and CDR2 as SMNVEV (reference sequence). Here the CDR3 DNA reads TGTGCCAGCAGTTTTGGGGTAACCTACGAGCAGTACTTC. This codes for CASSFGVTYEQYF.

The rearrangement links TRBV4-1 to TRBJ2-7, with D perhaps matching TRBD2 (5 bases). The CDR3 is 14 residues long. Germline V gene lookup returns CDR1 MGHRA and CDR2 YSYEKL. V was pared by 1 base and J by 2 bases, with 9 bases between. Here the CDR3 DNA reads TGCGCCAGCAGCCAAGGGCCGGAGGCCTACGAGCAGTACTTC. Translation gives CASSQGPEAYEQYF.

The chain uses TRBV7-6 and TRBJ2-2, with TRBD1 matching over 8 bases. Germline CDR1 is SGHVS and CDR2 is FNYEAQ. V trimming: 5 bases; J trimming: 4 bases; junction bases outside the gene matches: 9. This CDR3 contains 16 residues. The chain's CDR3 is CASSPADRVGTGELFF. As DNA, the CDR3 is TGTGCCAGCAGCCCCGCGGACAGGGTGGGCACCGGGGAGCTGTTTTTT. Variable domain in full (rest from reference TRBV7-6 and TRBJ2-2): GAGVSQSPRYKVTKRGQDVALRCDPISGHVSLYWYRQALGQGPEFLTYFNYEAQQDKSGLPNDRFSAERPEGSISTLTIQRTEQRDSAMYRCASSPADRVGTGELFFGEGSRLTVL.

The gene calls are TRBV30 and TRBJ2-2; possibly TRBD2 for D (6 bases). CDR1 and CDR2 from the germline V gene are GTSNPN and SVGIG (reference sequence). There are 13 residues in the CDR3. V was trimmed by 0 bases and J by 5 bases, leaving 7 bases between them. The CDR3 reads CAWSVRGTGELFF. The CDR3 coding sequence is TGTGCCTGGAGTGTACGGGGGACCGGGGAGCTGTTTTTT.